Given below is one TCR beta chain in context. Its antigen is unknown. V lost 8 bases, J lost 4 bases, and 2 bases stayed unmatched. Germline loops: CDR1 WSHSY, CDR2 SAAADI. This CDR3 is built from 14 residues. The sample originates from a study of cytomegalovirus exposure and HLA in healthy donors. Study context: Falling in the Caucasian-associated ancestry cluster were about 80% of 350 to 400 genotyped donors.

Study-wide points: Common viral pathogens were later found to be apparently linked to several of the most significant clusters. Most TCR beta V segments were productive about 87% or about 30% of the time in an earlier analysis. 150 to 200 TCR beta chains were listed as cytomegalovirus-associated.

PCR involved 60 Vbeta and 13 Jbeta primers. Repertoires were generated with immunoSEQ multiplex PCR, while TCRdb's copy carries only in-frame clones and drops some. There are 150,000 to 200,000 clones in the sample; about 83% occur only once, and 6% lies in the top ten. This receptor was obtained from a woman aged 25 to 39 in good health and CMV-seropositive. The genes are TRBV10-2 and TRBJ2-2; 12 bases align to TRBD2. The sample was PBMCs. The CDR3 reads CASGGLAGTGELFF. The DNA for the CDR3 is TGCGCCAGCGGGGGACTAGCGGGCACCGGGGAGCTGTTTTTT.